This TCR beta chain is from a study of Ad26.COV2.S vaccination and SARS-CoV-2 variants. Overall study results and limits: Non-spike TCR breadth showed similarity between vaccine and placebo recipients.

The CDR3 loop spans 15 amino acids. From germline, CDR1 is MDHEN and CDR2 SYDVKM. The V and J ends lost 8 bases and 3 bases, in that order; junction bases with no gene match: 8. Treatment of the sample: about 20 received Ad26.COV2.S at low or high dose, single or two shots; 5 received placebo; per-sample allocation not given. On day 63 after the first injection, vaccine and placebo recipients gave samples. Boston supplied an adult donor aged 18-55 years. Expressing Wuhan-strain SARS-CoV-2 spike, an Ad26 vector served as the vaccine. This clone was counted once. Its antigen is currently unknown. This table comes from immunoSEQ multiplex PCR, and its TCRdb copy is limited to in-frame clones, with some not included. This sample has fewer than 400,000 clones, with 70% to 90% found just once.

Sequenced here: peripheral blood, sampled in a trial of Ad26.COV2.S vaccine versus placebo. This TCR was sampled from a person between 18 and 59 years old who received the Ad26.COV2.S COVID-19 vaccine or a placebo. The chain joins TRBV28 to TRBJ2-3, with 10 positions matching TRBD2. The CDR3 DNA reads TGTGCCAGCCCCCCCTCTAGCGGGGGAACAGATACGCAGTATTTT. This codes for CASPPSSGGTDTQYF.